These T cell receptor beta chains were read from a single sample in a study of blood T cell repertoires in COVID-19. Data came from immunoSEQ multiplex PCR; TCRdb stores just in-frame clones and leaves some out. The sample contains 300,000 or so clones, 90% of which appear only once. The sample was PBMCs or T cells enriched from blood (not recorded which). All receptors come from a woman aged 25 to 39 who had recovered from COVID-19. CDR3s include the opening cysteine and the closing phenylalanine or tryptophan.

V	J	CDR3
TRBV2	TRBJ2-7	CASSALAGNYEQYF
TRBV2	TRBJ1-1	CASSERVGALNTEAFF
TRBV20-1	TRBJ2-2	CSASLGGRATGELFF
TRBV20-1	TRBJ2-7	CSATLYEQYF
TRBV29-1	TRBJ2-7	CSVEPGQGDEQYF
TRBV6-5	TRBJ1-2	CASSYPGPNDYTF
TRBV3-1/TRBV3-2	TRBJ1-4	CASSLGTGERKLFF
TRBV4-1	TRBJ1-6	CASSPGGARSPLHF
TRBV6-5	TRBJ1-6	CASRGSDRDNSPLHF
TRBV9	TRBJ2-3	CASSVATGREGRSDTQYF
TRBV7-2	TRBJ2-1	CASSPGRAPLQFF
TRBV19	TRBJ1-5	CASSIGQTYSNQPQHF
TRBV10-3	TRBJ2-2	CAISGGTNTGELFF
TRBV5-5	TRBJ2-7	CASSLAGNEQYF